These 23 T cell receptor beta chains share one sample of origin, sequenced in a study of T cells after yellow fever vaccination. TCRdb called the 5' RACE reads again in MiXCR, with one record for every CDR3 protein. The table lists 300,000 to 350,000 distinct CDR3 sequences, approximately 4% of them singletons, with roughly 19% in the top ten. The source material was PBMCs, sampled 15 days after the yellow fever booster vaccination. The receptors derive from a man aged 18 to 30 who received the YFV17D yellow fever vaccine.

This clonotype was seen at least ten times. J is TRBJ1-1 and V is TRBV6-2 or TRBV6-3; D is unclear. The V end was cut by 7 bases, the J end by 4 bases, with 13 bases between. The V gene's germline CDR1 is MNHEY and CDR2 SVGEGT. The CDR3 consists of 13 residues. In DNA form, the CDR3 reads TGTGCCAGCAAGGATCCCTTGCCCACTGAAGCTTTCTTT. Protein: CASKDPLPTEAFF.

J is TRBJ2-7 and V is TRBV5-4; unclear D gene. The CDR3 runs 15 residues. Germline loops: CDR1 SGHNT, CDR2 YYREEE (reference sequence). Trimming took off 2 bases at V and 3 bases at J, with 15 bases between the two ends. In nucleotides, the CDR3 is TGTGCCAGCAGCTTTCCGGCGGCCCAAGGCTACGAGCAGTACTTC. It specifies CASSFPAAQGYEQYF.

The sample holds many counts of this clonotype. The chain combines TRBV20-1 with TRBJ2-3, with 7 bases fitting TRBD2. Unmatched junction bases numbered 6, after V lost 6 bases and J lost 3 bases. Germline V gene data show CDR1 as DFQATT and CDR2 as SNEGSKA (reference sequence). CDR3 length: 13 amino acids. The DNA of the CDR3 is TGCAGTGCCGAGCGGGGAGCTACAGATACGCAGTATTTT. It codes for CSAERGATDTQYF.

At least ten counts were recorded for this clonotype. The rearrangement uses TRBV12-3 or TRBV12-4 and TRBJ1-5, with 7 bases fitting TRBD1. V was pared by 6 bases and J by 3 bases, with 5 bases of the junction left unmatched. CDR3 length equals 14 residues. The CDR3 is CASRKGQSNQPQHF. The DNA of the CDR3 is TGTGCCAGCAGAAAGGGACAGTCCAATCAGCCCCAGCATTTT.

The chain employs TRBV7-2 and TRBJ2-7; D might be TRBD1 (6 bases). The ends were cut back, 5 bases at V and 4 bases at J, with 18 bases in the middle. This CDR3 is 15 amino acids long. Germline V CDR1 and CDR2: SGHTA, FQGNSA. DNA of the CDR3: TGTGCCAGCAGCCTACTTACAGGGAAAGGTTACGAGCAGTACTTC. This sequence encodes CASSLLTGKGYEQYF.

The chain recombines TRBV4-3 with TRBJ2-1; TRBD1 might be the D (5 bases). This CDR3 is built from 15 residues. V was trimmed by 3 bases and J by 0 bases, leaving 9 bases between them. CDR1 is LGHNA, CDR2 YSLEER, per germline. The CDR3 loop reads CASSQDTSSYNEQFF. Here the CDR3 DNA reads TGCGCCAGCAGCCAGGACACGAGCTCCTACAATGAGCAGTTCTTC.

The V call is TRBV20-1, the J call TRBJ2-5, with 10 bases lining up with TRBD2. J lost 2 bases, V lost 4 bases, and 7 bases had no gene match. This CDR3 contains 15 residues. Germline CDR1 DFQATT, CDR2 SNEGSKA (reference sequence). This CDR3 reads CSANTAGGVQETQYF. The CDR3 coding sequence is TGCAGTGCTAATACAGCGGGGGGGGTACAAGAGACCCAGTACTTC.

This clonotype was seen many times. The CDR3 DNA reads as TGTGCCAGCAGCTTTACCCAGGGGCTGGACTATGGCTACACCTTC. It specifies CASSFTQGLDYGYTF. The V and J genes are TRBV7-9 and TRBJ1-2, with D possibly matching TRBD1 (6 bases). V dropped 3 bases and J dropped 3 bases, with 14 bases sitting between them. This CDR3 has 15 residues. Germline CDR1 and CDR2: SEHNR and FQNEAQ (reference sequence).

Ten or more counts support this clonotype. The CDR3 region is CASSRDRADEQFF. In DNA form, the CDR3 reads TGTGCCAGCAGCCGGGACAGGGCCGATGAGCAGTTCTTC. The V call is TRBV5-4, the J call TRBJ2-1; 9 bases agree with TRBD1. The CDR3 has 13 amino acids. The germline gives CDR1 SGHNT, CDR2 YYREEE (reference sequence). The V gene end was trimmed by 4 bases and the J gene end by 8 bases; junction bases not matched to a gene: 4. Full variable domain (rest looked up from reference TRBV5-4 and TRBJ2-1): ETGVTQSPTHLIKTRGQQVTLRCSSQSGHNTVSWYQQALGQGPQFIFQYYREEENGRGNFPPRFSGLQFPNYSSELNVNALELDDSALYLCASSRDRADEQFFGPGTRLTVL.

This clonotype was recorded at least ten times. The gene calls are TRBV5-6 and TRBJ1-2; the match to TRBD1 covers 7 bases. The CDR3 has 16 residues. Trimming took 1 base from V and 4 from J; bases not matched to a gene: 10. CDR1 is SGHDT and CDR2 is YYEEEE in the germline V gene. The CDR3 here is CASSLRPQGSCYGYTF. The CDR3 nucleotides read TGTGCCAGCAGCTTGAGGCCACAGGGGTCGTGCTATGGCTACACCTTC.

In this sample, this clonotype turned up many times. V gene TRBV12-3 or TRBV12-4 combines with J gene TRBJ2-3, with 10 positions matching TRBD2. The CDR3 loop spans 15 amino acids. The V and J ends lost 2 bases and 6 bases, in that order; junction bases with no gene match: 5. CDR3 coding DNA: TGTGCCAGCAGTTTAATAGCGGGGGGCGGGGATACGCAGTATTTT. Protein sequence: CASSLIAGGGDTQYF.

This clonotype was picked up many times. The chain combines TRBV3-1 with TRBJ2-5; possibly TRBD2 for D (7 bases). CDR1 is LGHDT and CDR2 is YNNKEL in the germline V gene (reference sequence). This CDR3 comprises 15 residues. The ends were cut back, 2 bases at V and 4 bases at J, with 14 bases in the middle. In nucleotides, the CDR3 is TGTGCCAGCAGCCAACTACGGGGGGCGGGAGAGACCCAGTACTTC. Translated: CASSQLRGAGETQYF.

Many counts were recorded for this clonotype. The V and J genes are TRBV4-1 and TRBJ1-5; TRBD1 might be the D (6 bases). The germline V and J ends were trimmed by 1 base and 4 bases, with 17 bases remaining between them. CDR3 length equals 17 residues. CDR1 and CDR2 (germline): MGHRA, YSYEKL. The CDR3 nucleotides read TGCGCCAGCAGCCAAGCGAGAGGGACACGGCAAAATCAGCCCCAGCATTTT. It specifies CASSQARGTRQNQPQHF.

This clonotype was seen more than once but under ten times. The CDR3 DNA is TGTGCCTGGAGTACGGGGGACAGATTCACCTTC. The encoded protein is CAWSTGDRFTF. This chain joins TRBV30 and TRBJ1-2, with 7 bases matching TRBD1. The CDR3 is 11 amino acids. V lost 2 bases, J lost 13 bases, and 7 bases stayed unmatched. Germline CDR1 and CDR2: GTSNPN and SVGIG (reference sequence).

This clonotype was counted between two and nine times. The chain is built from TRBV5-1 and TRBJ1-2, with a possible D match to TRBD1 (5 bases). V was clipped by 4 bases and J by 3 bases, with 16 bases between them. This CDR3 is 15 amino acids long. Germline values: CDR1 SGHRS, CDR2 YFSETQ. CDR3 residues: CASSQTPRDHYGYTF. CDR3 nucleotide sequence: TGCGCCAGCAGCCAAACGCCCAGGGACCACTATGGCTACACCTTC.

This clonotype was found many times. The chain employs TRBV9 and TRBJ2-7, with D possibly being TRBD1 (5 bases). Trimming took 0 bases from V and 3 from J, leaving 10 bases between them. The CDR3 spans 14 residues. CDR1 is SGDLS, CDR2 YYNGEE, per germline. The CDR3, as DNA: TGTGCCAGCAGCGTAGGCCCCGACAGCTACGAGCAGTACTTC. Translation: CASSVGPDSYEQYF.

This clonotype has only a few counts. The chain joins TRBV7-9 to TRBJ2-4; D ambiguous. The length of the CDR3 is 17 residues. The V end was cut by 5 bases, the J end by 3 bases, with 20 bases between. Per germline, CDR1 SEHNR and CDR2 FQNEAQ (reference sequence). CDR3 sequence: CASSPPPRTKYKNIQYF. The CDR3 nucleotides read TGTGCCAGCAGCCCGCCTCCGCGCACTAAGTACAAAAACATTCAGTACTTC.

About this clonotype: The junction and the germline gene differ at one end; a read error may be behind it. The V gene is TRBV6-6, the J gene TRBJ1-5; 8 nucleotides agree with TRBD1. The CDR3 sequence is 12 residues long. Looked up from germline, CDR1 is MNHNY and CDR2 is SVGAGI (reference sequence). The CDR3 loop is CASSVDPGQVLF. The DNA for the CDR3 is TGTGCCAGCAGCGTCGATCCGGGACAGGTCCTTTTT.

The gene calls are TRBV20-1 and TRBJ2-6, with 7 bases that match TRBD1. Germline CDR1 and CDR2: DFQATT and SNEGSKA (reference sequence). This CDR3 has 14 amino acids. V was clipped by 5 bases and J by 2 bases; unmatched bases: 3. In nucleotides, the CDR3 is TGCAGTGCTCCCGACAGGGCTGGGGCCAACGTCCTGACTTTC. It encodes CSAPDRAGANVLTF.

The chain links TRBV24-1 to TRBJ2-1; tentatively, D is TRBD2 (5 bases). Germline V gene sequence: CDR1 KGHDR, CDR2 SFDVKD. V was clipped by 8 bases and J by 9 bases, with 16 bases between them. This CDR3 contains 13 residues. The CDR3 bases are TGTGCCACCATGGGAGATTTGTGGGGTGAGCAGTTCTTC. Protein product: CATMGDLWGEQFF.

This clonotype was seen repeatedly, ten times or more. This sequence joins TRBV4-3 and TRBJ2-7; 10 bases align to TRBD1. J gave up 5 bases and V 2 bases, and 12 bases lay outside the gene matches. The germline V gene encodes CDR1 LGHNA and CDR2 YSLEER. The CDR3 is made up of 17 amino acids. The CDR3 here is CASSQYGPGQGTHEQYF. CDR3 nucleotide sequence: TGCGCCAGCAGCCAATACGGTCCGGGACAGGGGACCCACGAGCAGTACTTC.

This clonotype was detected ten times or more. This chain connects TRBV24-1 to TRBJ1-1; no definite D call. The CDR3 totals 15 residues. V lost 0 bases to trimming and J lost 6 bases, with 13 bases between them. Per the germline V gene, CDR1 is KGHDR and CDR2 is SFDVKD. CDR3 nucleotides: TGTGCCACCAGTGATTTGGGCACACTCAGGCCTGAAGCTTTCTTT. It translates to CATSDLGTLRPEAFF.

The table lists this clonotype with many counts. The chain employs TRBV15 and TRBJ2-1; D could derive from TRBD1 or TRBD2 (5 bases each). V was clipped by 0 bases and J by 0 bases, with 6 bases between them. Germline V gives CDR1 LNHNV, CDR2 YYDKDF (reference sequence). This CDR3 has 15 residues. CDR3 in DNA: TGTGCCACCAGCAGAGATGGGGGCTCCTACAATGAGCAGTTCTTC. Translated, it gives CATSRDGGSYNEQFF.